Presented here are 19 T cell receptor beta chains from one specimen sequenced in a study of tumor and adjacent non-tumor tissue in lung cancer. The template was RNA from unsorted bulk tissue. The normal lung tissue was taken more than 3 cm from the tumor edge. TCRbeta libraries were built with three rounds of nested PCR, modified from ARM-PCR. Using its own MiXCR run on the multiplex PCR reads, TCRdb lists one record per CDR3 protein. This table holds 50,000 or so distinct CDR3 sequences, around three quarters found once. Input material: distant non-tumor lung tissue. These receptor sequences come from a woman in her sixties with non-small cell lung cancer.

A word on this clonotype: This CDR3 fails to terminate in the conserved phenylalanine or tryptophan, so it likely reflects a read error. The chain couples TRBV5-4 to TRBJ2-5; D remains ambiguous. CDR1 is SGHNT and CDR2 is YYREEE in the germline V gene (reference sequence). CDR3 size: 13 residues. With 1 base removed from V and 1 base from J, the gap between germline ends came to 5 bases. This CDR3 is CASSLPSQETQYY. The CDR3 DNA follows: TGTGCCAGCAGCTTGCCTTCCCAAGAGACCCAGTACTAC.

As concerns this clonotype: Relative to the germline gene, one junction end is altered; a read error may explain this. This chain links TRBV28 with TRBJ2-5, with 9 nucleotides matching TRBD1. The CDR3 length is 15 residues. The germline V gene encodes CDR1 MDHEN and CDR2 SYDVKM. The CDR3 reads CASTMRQGGEETQYF. The DNA of the CDR3 is TGTGCCAGCACCATGCGACAGGGGGGCGAAGAGACCCAGTACTTT.

In this sample, this clonotype is medium-sized. The J gene is TRBJ1-1, the V gene TRBV11-3, with D perhaps TRBD1 (5 bases). The CDR3 has 14 residues. Germline CDR1 and CDR2: SGHNT and YENEEA. Deletions cut 1 base from V and 5 bases from J, with 11 bases between. The CDR3 region has the DNA TGTGCCAGCAGCTTAGGACAGTCCGCTACTGAAGCTTTCTTT. Translating it yields CASSLGQSATEAFF. Looking up the rest from reference TRBV11-3 and TRBJ1-1 gives the full variable domain: EAGVVQSPRYKIIEKKQPVAFWCNPISGHNTLYWYLQNLGQGPELLIRYENEEAVDDSQLPKDRFSAERLKGVDSTLKIQPAELGDSAVYLCASSLGQSATEAFFGQGTRLTVV.

This rearrangement joins TRBV6-1 to TRBJ2-5; 7 bases agree with TRBD1. This CDR3 is 14 amino acids long. With V trimmed by 5 bases and J by 7 bases, 10 bases remained unmatched. The germline gives CDR1 MNHNS, CDR2 SASEGT. CDR3 amino acids: CASSMGQWRGTQYF. In nucleotides, the CDR3 is TGTGCCAGCAGTATGGGACAGTGGAGAGGGACCCAGTACTTC.

The V and J genes are TRBV28 and TRBJ1-2; unclear D gene. V lost 5 bases and J lost 6, with 19 bases in between. CDR1 MDHEN and CDR2 SYDVKM come from the germline V gene. The CDR3 covers 15 residues. The CDR3, as DNA: TGTGCCAGCAGTCGAGACGTCGGAATGGTACATGGCTACACCTTC. Protein: CASSRDVGMVHGYTF.

With respect to this clonotype: A much larger clone differs from this one at a single base, so this may be a read error. This chain connects TRBV28 to TRBJ1-1; D not resolved. Germline loops: CDR1 MDHEN, CDR2 SYDVKM. The CDR3 is 15 residues long. CDR3 residues: CPSSLSQAGNTEAFF. CDR3 bases: TGTCCCAGCAGTTTATCCCAGGCCGGGAACACTGAAGCTTTCTTT.

The chain carries TRBV20-1 and TRBJ2-3; 11 positions agree with TRBD2. Per germline, CDR1 DFQATT and CDR2 SNEGSKA (reference sequence). With 0 bases clipped from V and 6 bases from J, the junction kept 8 bases outside the gene matches. The CDR3 contains 16 residues. CDR3 sequence (DNA): TGCAGTGCTAGAGATCCGGTTAGCGGGAGGGTGGATACGCAGTATTTT. Encoded protein: CSARDPVSGRVDTQYF.

Remarks on this clonotype: Its ends do not fully match the called genes, so a read error is possible. The chain couples TRBV29-1 to TRBJ2-3, with D uncertain. CDR3 length: 13 amino acids. The V gene's germline CDR1 is SQVTM and CDR2 ANQGSEA. CDR3 nucleotide sequence: TGCAGCGTTGTCTCGGAGATGGTAGATAGGCAGTATTTT. Protein product: CSVVSEMVDRQYF.

As concerns this clonotype: Mismatch with germline at one junction end may stem from a read error. The chain couples TRBV14 to TRBJ1-1, with 10 bases lining up with TRBD1. Germline-derived CDR1 and CDR2 are SGHDN and FVKESK. This CDR3 spans 17 amino acids. The CDR3 region is CASSQDLGTGVNTETFF. The CDR3 DNA is TGTGCCAGCAGCCAAGATTTAGGGACAGGGGTGAACACTGAAACTTTCTTT.

A word on this clonotype: A much more abundant neighbour one base away suggests this may be a read error. The genes are TRBV7-9 and TRBJ2-1; TRBD2 matches at 7 bases. Germline lookup yields CDR1 SEHNR and CDR2 FQNEAQ (reference sequence). Unmatched junction bases numbered 13, after V lost 6 bases and J lost 11 bases. The CDR3 has 14 residues. CDR3 nucleotides: TGTGCCAGCAGAGATGGACTAGAGGTAAATAAGCAGTTCTTC. This encodes CASRDGLEVNKQFF.

Notes on this clonotype: One end of the junction is discordant with germline, which a read error may explain. The CDR3 here is CVSSLDEIYTQYF. The CDR3 DNA sequence: TGTGTCAGCAGCTTAGACGAGATCTATACGCAGTACTTT. V gene TRBV11-3 combines with J gene TRBJ2-3; D is uncertain. The CDR3 is 13 residues long. The germline gives CDR1 SGHNT, CDR2 YENEEA.

A few counts support this clonotype. At one end, the junction sequence differs from germline, possibly due to a read error. The chain has TRBV10-3 and TRBJ2-1; TRBD1 might be the D (6 bases). CDR1 is ENHRY and CDR2 is SYGVKD in the germline V gene. The CDR3 has 18 residues. The CDR3 DNA reads TGTGCCATCAGTGAGTCTAGACGGGTAGGGAGAGGGGACAATGAGCACTTCTTC. Translation: CAISESRRVGRGDNEHFF.

In regard to this clonotype: The junction differs from germline at one of its ends, possibly a read error. The rearrangement links TRBV4-3 to TRBJ1-1, with 8 positions matching TRBD1. In germline, CDR1 is LGHNA, CDR2 YSLEER. The CDR3 covers 15 residues. The CDR3 loop reads CASSKTGGRETEAFF. The CDR3 DNA is TGTGCCAGCAGCAAAACAGGGGGGCGTGAGACTGAAGCTTTCTTT.

A word on this clonotype: A much larger clone sits a single nucleotide away, making a read error possible. The conserved phenylalanine or tryptophan is not found at the CDR3 terminus, so this likely reflects a read error. The chain combines TRBV7-3 with TRBJ2-1, with TRBD2 as a possible D gene (6 bases). This CDR3 is 15 amino acids long. Per germline, CDR1 SGHTA and CDR2 FQGTGA. Trimming left V 5 bases short and J 3 bases short, with 14 bases between. CDR3 bases: TGTGCCAGCAGCCCAACTGACGGGAGCTACAATGAGCAGTTCCTC. Residues: CASSPTDGSYNEQFL.

This clonotype occurred once. Lacking the conserved final phenylalanine or tryptophan, this CDR3 likely reflects a read error. The J gene is TRBJ2-4, the V gene TRBV6-1; D ambiguous. Germline-derived CDR1 and CDR2 are MNHNS and SASEGT. The CDR3 is 13 residues long. The CDR3 is CVSSEGPKNIQYS. CDR3 nucleotide sequence: TGTGTCAGCAGTGAAGGCCCCAAAAACATTCAGTACTCC.

In this sample, this clonotype turned up a few times. A junction end diverges from the germline sequence, so it may reflect a read error. The rearrangement joins TRBV6-2 or TRBV6-3 to TRBJ1-1; D gene uncertain. Per germline, CDR1 MNHEY and CDR2 SVGEGT. CDR3 length equals 17 residues. The CDR3 DNA follows: TGTGCCAGCAGTCTCCGAGCTGGGTTTTTTGGATACACAGAAGCTTTCTTT. Its translation is CASSLRAGFFGYTEAFF.

About this clonotype itself: A single base separates this from a much larger clone, so it may be a read error. The chain is built from TRBV6-1 and TRBJ2-5, with D unresolved. The CDR3 contains 14 residues. CDR1 and CDR2 (germline): MNHNS, SASEGT. In DNA form, the CDR3 reads TGTGCCAGCCTCGGGTTTCTTGGCCAAGAGATCCAGTACTTC. As protein: CASLGFLGQEIQYF.

Notes on this clonotype: Germline is not matched at one junction end, which may reflect a read error. The chain is built from TRBV4-3 and TRBJ1-2; D gene ambiguous. In germline, CDR1 is LGHNA, CDR2 YSLEER. This CDR3 region has 14 residues. The DNA for the CDR3 is TGCGCCGGCAGCCAATTAGGGCGGGGAGATGGCTACACCTTC. This sequence encodes CAGSQLGRGDGYTF.

To note about this clonotype: A much larger clone lies one base from this, so it may be a read error. The V gene is TRBV28, the J gene TRBJ1-6, with 9 bases that match TRBD1. This CDR3 is built from 16 residues. CDR1 is MDHEN, CDR2 SYDVKM, per germline. This CDR3 is CASSLGGQGFYSSLHF. CDR3 coding DNA: TGTGCCAGCAGTTTAGGGGGACAGGGTTTTTATTCATCCCTCCACTTT.